This TCR beta chain was documented in a study of T cell repertoires in cytomegalovirus infection. Study-wide background: TCR beta signatures that were public indicated CMV infection and matching HLA type.

To note about this clonotype: Antigen specificity is unknown.

The CDR3 length is 18 residues. Germline loops: CDR1 MGHRA, CDR2 YSYEKL. The V and J ends lost 0 bases and 1 base, in that order; junction bases with no gene match: 9. Regarding the study as a whole: Clonotypes of TCR beta that were HLA-C-restricted and CMV-specific dominated the ex vivo response.

In TCRdb, the reads were re-called with MiXCR into one record per CDR3 protein. The table records a few hundred thousand distinct CDR3 sequences, 17% of them present only once. The source of this sequence is a human donor in good health (CMV status not recorded). Some clones in this sample may be carry-over from other donors' samples. The chain is built from TRBV4-1 and TRBJ1-2, with TRBD1 matching over 9 bases. Sequenced material: PBMCs. In nucleotides, the CDR3 is TGCGCCAGCAGCCAAGATTGGGCCGGGACAGGGTTTAACTATGGCTACACCTTC. Protein product: CASSQDWAGTGFNYGYTF.